This T cell receptor beta chain was sequenced during a study of human T cells and chemical hapten exposure. CDR1 and CDR2 from the germline V gene are MNHNY and SVGAGI (reference sequence). This CDR3 region has 15 residues. J gave up 7 bases and V 0 bases, and 4 bases lay outside the gene matches. Time point noted: pre-sensitization, week 0. Treatment meaning: therapeutic diphenylcyclopropenone sensitization with weekly scalp DPC. This clonotype was picked up many times. TCRdb reanalysed the RACE reads using MiXCR and keeps one entry per CDR3 protein. Among over 35,000 distinct CDR3 sequences listed, more than 9% were seen once.

This TCR was sampled from a man aged 25 to 45 with alopecia areata. Some clones in this sample may be carry-over from other donors' samples. The source material was whole blood, sampled in connection with sensitization to the hapten diphenylcyclopropenone (DPC). This sequence joins TRBV6-6 and TRBJ1-4; 8 nucleotides agree with TRBD1. CDR3 coding DNA: TGTGCCAGCAGTTACTCCGGACAGGGTGGTGAAAAACTGTTTTTT. Translated: CASSYSGQGGEKLFF.